This TCR beta chain derives from a study of T cells in localized non-small cell lung cancer. Looked up from germline, CDR1 is LGHNT and CDR2 is FRNRAP. CDR3 size: 17 residues. V was shortened by 3 bases and J by 6 bases, with 21 bases between the two germline ends. Regarding this clone: The antigen is not known.

Study-wide points: Uninvolved adjacent lung showed higher T cell clonality than tumor. Longer overall survival was associated with a higher density of T cells in the blood. Adjacent lung was found to contain a median about 55 of the top 100 tumor clones.

The protocol was immunoSEQ multiplex PCR, while the TCRdb copy is restricted to in-frame clones and leaves out a portion. The table records more than 4,500 clones, 30% to 40% of them present only once. The sequencing here drew on lung tumor tissue, taken before any cancer treatment. V gene TRBV12-5 combines with J gene TRBJ2-1; TRBD1 might be the D (6 bases). The source is a female donor older than 55 with stage I lung adenocarcinoma. Written as DNA, the CDR3 is TGTGCTAGTGGTTTTCAGGTGGGGGCGCTAGGGTCCAATGAGCAGTTCTTC. It encodes CASGFQVGALGSNEQFF.